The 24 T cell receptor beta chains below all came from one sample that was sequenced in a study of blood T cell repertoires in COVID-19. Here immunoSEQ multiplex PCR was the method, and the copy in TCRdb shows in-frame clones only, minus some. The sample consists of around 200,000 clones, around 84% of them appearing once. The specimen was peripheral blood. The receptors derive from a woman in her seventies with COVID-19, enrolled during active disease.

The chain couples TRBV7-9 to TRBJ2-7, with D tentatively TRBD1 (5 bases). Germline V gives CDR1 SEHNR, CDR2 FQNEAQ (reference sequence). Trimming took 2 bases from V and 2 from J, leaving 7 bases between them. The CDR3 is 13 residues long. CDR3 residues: CASSLSGTYEQYF. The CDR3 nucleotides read TGTGCCAGCAGCTTATCAGGGACCTACGAGCAGTACTTC.

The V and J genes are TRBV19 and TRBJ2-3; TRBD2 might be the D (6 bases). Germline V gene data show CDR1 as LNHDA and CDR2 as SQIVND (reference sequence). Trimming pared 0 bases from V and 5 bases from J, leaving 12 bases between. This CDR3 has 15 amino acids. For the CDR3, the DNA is TGTGCCAGTAGTATAGAGTCGGGGGTAGAAGATACGCAGTATTTT. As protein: CASSIESGVEDTQYF.

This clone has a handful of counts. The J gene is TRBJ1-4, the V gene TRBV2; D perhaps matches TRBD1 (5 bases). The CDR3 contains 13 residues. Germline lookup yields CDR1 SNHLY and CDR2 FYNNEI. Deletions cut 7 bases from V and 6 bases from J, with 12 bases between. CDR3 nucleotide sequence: TGTGCCAGCATGGAGGGACCATATGAAAAACTGTTTTTT. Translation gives CASMEGPYEKLFF.

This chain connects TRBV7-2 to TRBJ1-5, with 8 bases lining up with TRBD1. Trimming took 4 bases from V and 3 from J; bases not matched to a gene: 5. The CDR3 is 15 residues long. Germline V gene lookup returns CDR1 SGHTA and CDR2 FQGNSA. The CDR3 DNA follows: TGTGCCAGCAGCTCGGGACAGGCCCTCAATCAGCCCCAGCATTTT. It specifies CASSSGQALNQPQHF.

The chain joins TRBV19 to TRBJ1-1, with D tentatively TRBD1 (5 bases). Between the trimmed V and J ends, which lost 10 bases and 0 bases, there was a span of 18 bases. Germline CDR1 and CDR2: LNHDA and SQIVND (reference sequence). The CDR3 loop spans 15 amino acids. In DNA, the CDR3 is TGTGCCACCACTGACTGGGGCGGCATGAACACTGAAGCTTTCTTT. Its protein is CATTDWGGMNTEAFF.

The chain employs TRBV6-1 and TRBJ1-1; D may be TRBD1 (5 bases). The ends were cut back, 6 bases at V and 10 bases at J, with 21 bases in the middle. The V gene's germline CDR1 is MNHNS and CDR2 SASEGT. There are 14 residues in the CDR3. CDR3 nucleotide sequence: TGTGCCAGCAGCCCCGGGGGGGTGAGACTTGGAGCTTTCTTT. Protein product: CASSPGGVRLGAFF.

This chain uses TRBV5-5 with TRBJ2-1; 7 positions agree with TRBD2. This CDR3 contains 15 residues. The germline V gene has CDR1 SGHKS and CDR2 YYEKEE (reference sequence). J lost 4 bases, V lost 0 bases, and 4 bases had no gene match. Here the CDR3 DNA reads TGTGCCAGCAGCTTGGTTAGCGGGTCGTACAATGAGCAGTTCTTC. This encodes CASSLVSGSYNEQFF.

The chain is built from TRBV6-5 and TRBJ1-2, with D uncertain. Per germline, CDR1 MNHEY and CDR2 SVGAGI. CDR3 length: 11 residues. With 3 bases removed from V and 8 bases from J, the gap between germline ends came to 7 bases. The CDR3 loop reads CASSYPGGYTF. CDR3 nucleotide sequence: TGTGCCAGCAGTTATCCGGGGGGCTACACCTTC.

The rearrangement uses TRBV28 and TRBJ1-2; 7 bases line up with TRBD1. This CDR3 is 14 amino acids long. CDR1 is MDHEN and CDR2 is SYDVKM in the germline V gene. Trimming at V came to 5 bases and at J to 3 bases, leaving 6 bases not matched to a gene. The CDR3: CASSRGQSHYGYTF. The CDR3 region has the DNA TGTGCCAGCAGTCGGGGACAGTCTCACTATGGCTACACCTTC.

The CDR3 nucleotides are TGCGCCAGCAGCCCTAGAGTGGCGGAAACTGAAGCTTTCTTT. This codes for CASSPRVAETEAFF. This chain joins TRBV5-1 and TRBJ1-1; the D is unclear. Per the germline V gene, CDR1 is SGHRS and CDR2 is YFSETQ. The CDR3 loop spans 14 amino acids. V was shortened by 4 bases and J by 5 bases, with 15 bases between the two germline ends. Drawing the rest from reference TRBV5-1 and TRBJ1-1, the complete variable domain is KAGVTQTPRYLIKTRGQQVTLSCSPISGHRSVSWYQQTPGQGLQFLFEYFSETQRNKGNFPGRFSGRQFSNSRSEMNVSTLELGDSALYLCASSPRVAETEAFFGQGTRLTVV.

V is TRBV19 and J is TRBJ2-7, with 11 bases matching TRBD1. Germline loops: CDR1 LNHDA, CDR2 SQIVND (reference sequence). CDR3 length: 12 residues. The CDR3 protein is CATDRGQGEQYF. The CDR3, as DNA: TGTGCTACGGACAGGGGGCAAGGCGAGCAGTACTTC.

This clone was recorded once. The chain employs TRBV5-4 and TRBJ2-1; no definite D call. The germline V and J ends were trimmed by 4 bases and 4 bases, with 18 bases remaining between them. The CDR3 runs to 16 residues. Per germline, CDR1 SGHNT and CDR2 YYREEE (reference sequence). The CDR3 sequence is CASSPERFHLYNEQFF. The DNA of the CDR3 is TGTGCCAGCAGCCCCGAACGGTTCCACCTTTACAATGAGCAGTTCTTC.

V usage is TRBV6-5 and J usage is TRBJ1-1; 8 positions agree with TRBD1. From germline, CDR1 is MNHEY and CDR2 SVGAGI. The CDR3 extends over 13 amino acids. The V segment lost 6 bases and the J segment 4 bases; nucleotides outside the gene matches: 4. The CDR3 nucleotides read TGTGCCAGCAGCCAGGGGGCGATCACTGAAGCTTTCTTT. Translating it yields CASSQGAITEAFF.

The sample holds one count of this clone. The CDR3 nucleotides read TGTGCCAGCAGCTCTACAGGGGATCGTTCACCCCTCCACTTT. This translates into CASSSTGDRSPLHF. The chain couples TRBV7-8 to TRBJ1-6, with 7 bases lining up with TRBD1. This CDR3 region has 14 residues. Losses at the gene ends were 4 bases for V and 9 bases for J; bases not matched to a gene: 6. Per germline, CDR1 SGHVS and CDR2 FQNEAQ.

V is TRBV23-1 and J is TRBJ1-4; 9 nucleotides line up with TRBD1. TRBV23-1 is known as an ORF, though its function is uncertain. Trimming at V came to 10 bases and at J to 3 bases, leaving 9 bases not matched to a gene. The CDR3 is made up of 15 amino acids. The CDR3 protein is CAKKQGATSNEKLFF. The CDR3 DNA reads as TGCGCCAAAAAACAGGGGGCCACTTCTAATGAAAAACTGTTTTTT.

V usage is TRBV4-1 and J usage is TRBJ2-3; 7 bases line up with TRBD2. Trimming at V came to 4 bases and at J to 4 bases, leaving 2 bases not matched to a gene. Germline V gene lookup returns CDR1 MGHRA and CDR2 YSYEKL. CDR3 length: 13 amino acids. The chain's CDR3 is CASSLAGADTQYF. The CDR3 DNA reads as TGCGCCAGCAGCCTGGCGGGGGCAGATACGCAGTATTTT.

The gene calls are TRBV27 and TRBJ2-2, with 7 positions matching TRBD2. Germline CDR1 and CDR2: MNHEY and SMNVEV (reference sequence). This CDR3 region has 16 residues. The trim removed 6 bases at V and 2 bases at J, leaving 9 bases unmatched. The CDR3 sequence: CASRTKLAINTGELFF. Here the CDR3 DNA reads TGTGCCAGCAGAACTAAACTAGCGATAAACACCGGGGAGCTGTTTTTT.

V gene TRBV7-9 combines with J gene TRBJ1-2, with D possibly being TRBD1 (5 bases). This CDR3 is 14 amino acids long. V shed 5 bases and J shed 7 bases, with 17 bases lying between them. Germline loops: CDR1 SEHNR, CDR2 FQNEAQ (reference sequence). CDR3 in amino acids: CASSPGGEESGYTF. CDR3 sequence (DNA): TGTGCCAGCAGCCCAGGAGGGGAGGAGTCTGGCTACACCTTC.

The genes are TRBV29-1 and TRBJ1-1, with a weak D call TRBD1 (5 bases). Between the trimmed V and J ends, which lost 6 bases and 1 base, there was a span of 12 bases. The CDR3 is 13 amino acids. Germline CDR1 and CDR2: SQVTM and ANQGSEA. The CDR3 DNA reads TGCAGCGTCATGGAGGGGTCGAACACTGAAGCTTTCTTT. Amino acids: CSVMEGSNTEAFF.

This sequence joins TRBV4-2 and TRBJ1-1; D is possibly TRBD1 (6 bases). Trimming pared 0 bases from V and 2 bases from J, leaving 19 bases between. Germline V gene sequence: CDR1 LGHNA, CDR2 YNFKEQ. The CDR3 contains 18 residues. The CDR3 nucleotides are TGTGCCAGCAGCCAAGAAAGCGAGGGGGGGAGAGAAAACACTGAAGCTTTCTTT. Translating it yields CASSQESEGGRENTEAFF.

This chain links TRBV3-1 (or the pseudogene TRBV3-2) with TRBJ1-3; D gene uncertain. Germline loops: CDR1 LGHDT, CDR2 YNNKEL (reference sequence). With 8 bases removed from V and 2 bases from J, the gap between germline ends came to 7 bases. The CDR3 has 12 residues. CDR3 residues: CASSGTGNTIYF. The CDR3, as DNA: TGTGCCAGCTCGGGGACTGGAAACACCATATATTTT.

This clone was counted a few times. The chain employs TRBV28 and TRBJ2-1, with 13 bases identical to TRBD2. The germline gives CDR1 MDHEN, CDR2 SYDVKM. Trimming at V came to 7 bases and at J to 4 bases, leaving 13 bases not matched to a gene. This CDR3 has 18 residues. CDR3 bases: TGTGCCAGCACCCGCCTGGGACTAGCGGGGCCAATTTACAATGAGCAGTTCTTC. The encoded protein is CASTRLGLAGPIYNEQFF.

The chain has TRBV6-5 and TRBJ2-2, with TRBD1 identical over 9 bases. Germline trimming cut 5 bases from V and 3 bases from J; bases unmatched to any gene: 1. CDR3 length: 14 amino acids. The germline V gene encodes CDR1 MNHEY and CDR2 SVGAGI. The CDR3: CASSRQGDTGELFF. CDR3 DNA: TGTGCCAGCAGTAGACAGGGGGACACCGGGGAGCTGTTTTTT.

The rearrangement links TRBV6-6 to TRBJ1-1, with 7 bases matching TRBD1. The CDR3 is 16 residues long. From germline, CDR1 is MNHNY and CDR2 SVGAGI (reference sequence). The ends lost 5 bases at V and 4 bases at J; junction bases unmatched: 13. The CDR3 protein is CASSQHRQGRGTEAFF. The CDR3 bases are TGTGCCAGCAGTCAGCATCGACAGGGCCGGGGCACTGAAGCTTTCTTT.